The entry below describes one T cell receptor (beta chain). Its target is not known. Trimming cost V 3 bases and J 0 bases, with 9 bases left between them. CDR1 SQVTM and CDR2 ANQGSEA come from the germline V gene. CDR3 length: 13 amino acids. The data belong to a study of blood T cells in healthy people across ages. Study conclusions and caveats: Among T cells, TCR beta diversity per million cells dropped roughly linearly as age rose. The study lacked donor CMV status, which possibly confounded expanded clonotype changes.

Through a sample-barcoded 5' primer and a J-beta primer mix, a second PCR was run for roughly 6 to 12 cycles. TCRdb redid the calling of the 5' RACE reads with MiXCR, one entry per CDR3 protein. In the table there are roughly 900,000 distinct CDR3 sequences, around 26% of which are singletons. The TCR originated in a woman of 80 years or more in good health. This chain links TRBV29-1 with TRBJ2-7; tentatively, D is TRBD1 or TRBD2 (5 bases each). The sample comprised blood. The chain's CDR3 is CSVEGVNSYEQYF. The DNA of the CDR3 is TGCAGCGTTGAGGGGGTTAACTCCTACGAGCAGTACTTC.